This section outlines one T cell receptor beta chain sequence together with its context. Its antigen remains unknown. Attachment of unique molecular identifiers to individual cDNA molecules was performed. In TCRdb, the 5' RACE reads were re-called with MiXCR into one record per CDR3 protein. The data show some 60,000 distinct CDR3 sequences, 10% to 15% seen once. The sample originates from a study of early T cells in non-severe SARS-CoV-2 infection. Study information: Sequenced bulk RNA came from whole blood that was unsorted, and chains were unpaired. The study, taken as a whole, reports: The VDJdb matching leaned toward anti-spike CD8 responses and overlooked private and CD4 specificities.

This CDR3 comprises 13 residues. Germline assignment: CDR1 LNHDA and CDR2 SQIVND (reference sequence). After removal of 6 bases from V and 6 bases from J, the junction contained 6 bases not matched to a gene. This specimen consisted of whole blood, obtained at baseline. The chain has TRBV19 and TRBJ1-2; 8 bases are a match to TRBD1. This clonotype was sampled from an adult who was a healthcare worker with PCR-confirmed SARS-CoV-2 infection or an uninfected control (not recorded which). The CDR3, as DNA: TGTGCCAGTAGAGACAGGACAGGGCATGGCTACACCTTC. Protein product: CASRDRTGHGYTF.